The sequence of this TCR beta chain was determined in a study of cytomegalovirus exposure and HLA in healthy donors. Study observations and caveats: Researchers catalogued approximately 170 TCR beta chains as cytomegalovirus-associated. Owing to their indistinguishability, certain V segments, notably TRBV6-2 and TRBV6-3, were excluded. HLA restriction was apparent for most CMV-associated TCR beta chains in a later analysis.

PCR primers comprised 60 Vbeta and 13 Jbeta primers. This table comes from immunoSEQ multiplex PCR, and its TCRdb copy is limited to in-frame clones, with some not included. The sample lists 130,000 or so clones, approximately 74% occurring once. V was shortened by 0 bases and J by 1 base, with 10 bases between the two germline ends. In germline, CDR1 is GTSNPN, CDR2 SVGIG (reference sequence). CDR3 size: 15 residues. As concerns this clone: The antigen is unknown.

The genes are TRBV30 and TRBJ1-5; the D gene is possibly TRBD1 (5 bases). The specimen was PBMCs. The receptor's source is a male donor in good health and CMV-seronegative. The CDR3, as DNA: TGTGCCTGGAGTGTACTGGGGGGGAGCAATCAGCCCCAGCATTTT. As protein: CAWSVLGGSNQPQHF.